These 5 T cell receptor beta chains were sequenced from one sample in a study of blood T cell repertoires in COVID-19. TCRdb keeps only in-frame clones here, not all; method: immunoSEQ multiplex PCR. The sample shows more than 100,000 clones, 84% of them seen only once. Sequencing was performed on peripheral blood. These TCRs come from a woman of 80 years or more with acute or convalescent COVID-19.

This chain joins TRBV5-4 and TRBJ2-5; 8 nucleotides line up with TRBD2. The CDR3 is made up of 16 amino acids. The germline gives CDR1 SGHNT, CDR2 YYREEE (reference sequence). The J segment lost 0 bases and the V segment lost 4 bases, leaving 8 bases of the junction unmatched. Here the CDR3 reads CASSRLGGGYQETQYF. For the CDR3, the DNA is TGTGCCAGCAGCCGCCTGGGCGGGGGGTACCAAGAGACCCAGTACTTC.

The chain carries TRBV5-1 and TRBJ2-3, with D tentatively TRBD1 (5 bases). Germline CDR1 reads SGHRS; CDR2 reads YFSETQ. The CDR3 contains 16 residues. The V and J ends lost 0 bases and 1 base respectively, with 12 bases between them. DNA for the CDR3: TGCGCCAGCAGCTTGGGATGGGTGACAGGCACAGATACGCAGTATTTT. The encoded protein is CASSLGWVTGTDTQYF.

This chain uses TRBV19 with TRBJ1-2; TRBD1 matches at 8 bases. J was trimmed by 5 bases and V by 4 bases; bases with no gene match: 15. Germline-derived CDR1 and CDR2 are LNHDA and SQIVND (reference sequence). This CDR3 contains 17 residues. The CDR3 nucleotides are TGTGCCAGTAGTACAGGCAGGGCCAGGGGGCAGGAATATGGCTACACCTTC. Protein sequence: CASSTGRARGQEYGYTF.

The chain has TRBV11-2 and TRBJ2-1; 16 nucleotides line up with TRBD2. Trimming cost V 5 bases and J 14 bases; bases outside gene matches: 6. CDR3 length: 14 amino acids. The germline V gene encodes CDR1 SGHAT and CDR2 FQNNGV. Here the CDR3 reads CASSLKGTSGGEFF. The CDR3 DNA is TGTGCCAGCAGCCTCAAAGGGACTAGCGGGGGGGAGTTCTTC.

This chain uses TRBV5-3 with TRBJ2-7, with 7 bases that match TRBD1. TRBV5-3 falls under the ORF class, with uncertain function. After removal of 1 base from V and 3 bases from J, the junction contained 7 bases not matched to a gene. The CDR3 runs to 15 residues. The CDR3 DNA follows: TGTGCCAGAAGCTTGCGGGTTTCAGGGGGCTACGAGCAGTACTTC. Protein product: CARSLRVSGGYEQYF.